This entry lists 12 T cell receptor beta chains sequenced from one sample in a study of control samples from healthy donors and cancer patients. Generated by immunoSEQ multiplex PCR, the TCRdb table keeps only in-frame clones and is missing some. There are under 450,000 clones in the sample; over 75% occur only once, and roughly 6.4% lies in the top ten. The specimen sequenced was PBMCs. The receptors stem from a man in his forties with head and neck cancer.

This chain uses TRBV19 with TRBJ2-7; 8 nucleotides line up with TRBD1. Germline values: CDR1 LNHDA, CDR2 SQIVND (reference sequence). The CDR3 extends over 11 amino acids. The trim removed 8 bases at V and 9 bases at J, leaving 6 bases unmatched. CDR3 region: CASWTGSVQYF. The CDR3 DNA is TGTGCCAGTTGGACAGGGAGCGTGCAGTACTTC.

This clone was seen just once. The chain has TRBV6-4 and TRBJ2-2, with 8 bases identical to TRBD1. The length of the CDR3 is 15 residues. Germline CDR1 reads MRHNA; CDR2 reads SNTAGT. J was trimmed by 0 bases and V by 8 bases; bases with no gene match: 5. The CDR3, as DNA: TGTGCCAGCGGAGCACAGGGGGCGAACACCGGGGAGCTGTTTTTT. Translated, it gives CASGAQGANTGELFF.

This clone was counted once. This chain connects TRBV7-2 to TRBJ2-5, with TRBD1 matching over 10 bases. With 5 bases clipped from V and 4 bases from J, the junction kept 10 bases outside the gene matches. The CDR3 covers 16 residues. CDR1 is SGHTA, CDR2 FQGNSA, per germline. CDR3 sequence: CASSITTDRGRETQYF. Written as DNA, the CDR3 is TGTGCCAGCAGCATAACGACAGACAGGGGGCGAGAGACCCAGTACTTC. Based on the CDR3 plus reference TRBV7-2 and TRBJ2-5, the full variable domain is GAGVSQSPSNKVTEKGKDVELRCDPISGHTALYWYRQSLGQGLEFLIYFQGNSAPDKSGLPSDRFSAERTGGSVSTLTIQRTQQEDSAVYLCASSITTDRGRETQYFGPGTRLLVL.

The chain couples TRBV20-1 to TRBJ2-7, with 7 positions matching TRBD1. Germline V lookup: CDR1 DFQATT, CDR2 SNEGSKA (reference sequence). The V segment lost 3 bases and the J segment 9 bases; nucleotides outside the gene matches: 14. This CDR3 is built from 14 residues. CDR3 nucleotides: TGCAGTGCTAGTCCCCCACCCCGACAGGGTGGGCAGTACTTC. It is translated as CSASPPPRQGGQYF.

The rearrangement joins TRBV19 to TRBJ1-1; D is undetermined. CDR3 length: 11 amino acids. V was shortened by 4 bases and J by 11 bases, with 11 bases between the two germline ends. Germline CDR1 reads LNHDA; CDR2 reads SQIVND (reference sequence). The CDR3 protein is CASSKALGAFF. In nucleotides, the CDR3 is TGTGCCAGTAGTAAGGCCCTGGGGGCTTTCTTT. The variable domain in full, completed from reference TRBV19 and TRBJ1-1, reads DGGITQSPKYLFRKEGQNVTLSCEQNLNHDAMYWYRQDPGQGLRLIYYSQIVNDFQKGDIAEGYSVSREKKESFPLTVTSAQKNPTAFYLCASSKALGAFFGQGTRLTVV.

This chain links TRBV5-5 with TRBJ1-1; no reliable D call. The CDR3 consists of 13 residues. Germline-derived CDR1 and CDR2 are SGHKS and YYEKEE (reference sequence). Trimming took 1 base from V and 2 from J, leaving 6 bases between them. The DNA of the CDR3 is TGTGCCAGCAGCTTGCAATCAAACACTGAAGCTTTCTTT. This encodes CASSLQSNTEAFF.

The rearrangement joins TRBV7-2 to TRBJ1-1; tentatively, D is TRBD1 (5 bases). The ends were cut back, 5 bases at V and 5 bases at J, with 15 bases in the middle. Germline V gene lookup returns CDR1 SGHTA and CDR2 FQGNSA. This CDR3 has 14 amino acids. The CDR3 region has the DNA TGTGCCAGCAGCCCAACGTCGGGGGTTACTGAAGCTTTCTTT. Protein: CASSPTSGVTEAFF.

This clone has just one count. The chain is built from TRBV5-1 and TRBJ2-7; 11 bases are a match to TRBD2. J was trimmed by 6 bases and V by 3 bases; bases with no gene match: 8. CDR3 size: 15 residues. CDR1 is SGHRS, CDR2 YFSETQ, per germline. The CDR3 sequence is CASSSSGTSGREQYF. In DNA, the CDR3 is TGCGCCAGCAGCTCATCCGGGACTAGCGGACGCGAGCAGTACTTC.

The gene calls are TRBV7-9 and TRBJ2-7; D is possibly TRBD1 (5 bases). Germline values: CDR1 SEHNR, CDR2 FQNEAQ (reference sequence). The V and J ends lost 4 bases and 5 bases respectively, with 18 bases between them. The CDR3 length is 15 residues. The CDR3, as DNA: TGTGCCAGCAGCTACAATATTGCAGGGCGCAACGAGCAGTACTTC. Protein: CASSYNIAGRNEQYF.

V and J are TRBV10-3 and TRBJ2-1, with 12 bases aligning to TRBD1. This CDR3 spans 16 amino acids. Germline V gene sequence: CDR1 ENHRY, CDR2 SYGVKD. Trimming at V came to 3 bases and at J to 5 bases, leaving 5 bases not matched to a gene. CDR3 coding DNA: TGTGCCATCAGTGAACCGGGACAGGGGGCTCACAATGAGCAGTTCTTC. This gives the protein CAISEPGQGAHNEQFF.

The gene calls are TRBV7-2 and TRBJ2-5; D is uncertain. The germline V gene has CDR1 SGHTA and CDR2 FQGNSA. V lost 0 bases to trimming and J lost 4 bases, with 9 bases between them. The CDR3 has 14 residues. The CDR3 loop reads CASSLAGLGETQYF. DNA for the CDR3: TGTGCCAGCAGCTTAGCTGGGCTGGGAGAGACCCAGTACTTC.

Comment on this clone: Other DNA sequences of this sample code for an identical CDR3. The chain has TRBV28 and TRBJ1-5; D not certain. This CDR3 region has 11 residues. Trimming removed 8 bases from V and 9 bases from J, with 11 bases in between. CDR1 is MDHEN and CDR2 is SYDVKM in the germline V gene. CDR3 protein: CASDGRGPQHF. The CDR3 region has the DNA TGTGCCAGCGACGGGCGGGGGCCCCAGCATTTT.